The clone carrying this T cell receptor beta chain showed up just a few times. The antigen remains unidentified. TCRdb recomputed calls from the 5' RACE reads with MiXCR, one row per CDR3 protein. The data show some 150,000 distinct CDR3 sequences, roughly 8.8% seen once. This specimen belongs to a study of T cells after yellow fever vaccination. Background on the study: In the case of low-cell-number fractions, SMART-Seq v4 Ultra Low Input was used for preparation.

Broader study findings: There was a possibility that FACS-sorted repertoires contained abundant clonotypes contaminating from the bulk population. The secondary response showed a weaker magnitude and a faster peak, day 5 versus 15.

The CDR3 runs to 15 residues. The germline V gene encodes CDR1 MNHEY and CDR2 SVGAGI. V was shortened by 4 bases and J by 2 bases, with 12 bases between the two germline ends. This chain uses TRBV6-5 with TRBJ2-4, with D tentatively TRBD1 (6 bases). This clonotype was sampled from a young man who received the YFV17D yellow fever vaccine. Specimen: CD8+ T cells sorted from PBMCs, collected 45 days after the yellow fever booster vaccination. The CDR3 DNA reads as TGTGCCAGCAGTTTAATACAGGGACCCAAAAACATTCAGTACTTC. Amino acid sequence: CASSLIQGPKNIQYF.